These T cell receptor beta chains were read from a single sample in a study of CD8 T cells in Susac syndrome. In TCRdb, the immunoSEQ multiplex PCR reads were re-called with MiXCR into one record per CDR3 protein. Of around 120,000 distinct CDR3 sequences detected, less than 95% appear once; the ten largest clones hold 0.095% to 0.15%. Sequenced sample: CD4+ T cells from PBMCs. The receptors derive from a human donor with multiple sclerosis. Each CDR3 is given with its conserved first and last residue. A D gene is named only where the DNA matches it firmly. Some rows have no size entry. The others give once, few or many, or a class for an expanded clone.

j_call v_call clone_size d_call cdr3_aa cdr3_nt
TRBJ2-1 TRBV7-9 - - CASSSAGPYNEQFF TGTGCCAGCAGCTCGGCCGGACCGTACAATGAGCAGTTCTTC
TRBJ1-4 TRBV7-2 - TRBD1 CASSGKTGMKEKLFF TGTGCCAGCAGCGGCAAGACAGGGATGAAGGAAAAACTGTTTTTT
TRBJ2-7 TRBV6-1 - - CASSHDGYGSSYEQYF TGTGCCAGCAGCCATGACGGTTATGGCAGTTCCTACGAGCAGTACTTC
TRBJ2-7 TRBV12-3/TRBV12-4 once TRBD2 CASSSGGGLSYEQYF TGTGCCAGCAGCTCTGGGGGGGGACTCTCCTACGAGCAGTACTTC
TRBJ2-7 TRBV3-1 once TRBD1 CASSPDRGSEQYF TGTGCCAGCAGCCCAGACAGGGGCTCCGAGCAGTACTTC
TRBJ2-5 TRBV12-3/TRBV12-4 - - CASSLWFGAQYF TGTGCCAGCAGTCTGTGGTTTGGCGCCCAGTACTTC
TRBJ2-1 TRBV3-1 - - CASSQGGAGEQFF TGTGCCAGCAGCCAAGGAGGGGCGGGTGAGCAGTTCTTC
TRBJ2-5 TRBV7-2 - - CASSQGANQETQYF TGTGCCAGCAGCCAGGGCGCCAACCAAGAGACCCAGTACTTC
TRBJ2-7 TRBV5-4 - TRBD1 CASSLSDRLIYEQYF TGTGCCAGCAGCCTATCGGACAGGTTGATCTACGAGCAGTACTTC
TRBJ2-4 TRBV12-3/TRBV12-4 once - CASSSTAVLQYF TGTGCCAGCAGCTCAACAGCGGTCCTTCAGTACTTC
TRBJ2-3 TRBV6-5 - - CASSYKASRNTDTQYF TGTGCCAGCAGTTACAAGGCTAGCCGAAACACAGATACGCAGTATTTT
TRBJ1-2 TRBV12-3/TRBV12-4 once - CASSLGQVNYGYTF TGTGCCAGCAGTTTAGGACAGGTTAACTATGGCTACACCTTC
TRBJ2-2 TRBV18 - - CASSPTRGRGGTGELFF TGTGCCAGCTCACCAACTCGAGGCAGGGGAGGCACCGGGGAGCTGTTTTTT
TRBJ2-7 TRBV27 - TRBD2 CASSTGTSGRPEQYF TGTGCCAGCAGTACCGGGACTAGCGGGAGGCCCGAGCAGTACTTC
TRBJ2-5 TRBV24-1 - - CATKGPLGETQYF TGTGCCACCAAGGGACCTTTAGGGGAGACCCAGTACTTC
TRBJ2-7 TRBV7-6 - - CASSLNGPYEQYF TGTGCCAGCAGCTTAAATGGTCCCTACGAGCAGTACTTC
TRBJ1-2 TRBV20-1 - - CSASPGGGYGYTF TGCAGTGCTAGTCCCGGGGGAGGTTATGGCTACACCTTC
TRBJ2-1 TRBV7-2 - - CASSPTGRGRYNEQFF TGTGCCAGCAGTCCAACCGGGCGGGGGCGATACAATGAGCAGTTCTTC
TRBJ2-3 TRBV5-1 - TRBD2 CASSYGLAGSGDTQYF TGCGCCAGCAGCTACGGACTAGCGGGAAGCGGGGATACGCAGTATTTT
TRBJ2-2 TRBV3-1 - TRBD1 CASSRQGFATGELFF TGTGCCAGCAGCCGACAGGGGTTCGCCACCGGGGAGCTGTTTTTT
TRBJ2-7 TRBV7-8 - - CASSLAMGNEQYF TGTGCCAGCAGCTTAGCGATGGGCAACGAGCAGTACTTC
TRBJ2-2 TRBV7-2 - - CASSLLSRGSLRTGELFF TGTGCCAGCAGCTTACTAAGTCGGGGTAGCTTGCGCACCGGGGAGCTGTTTTTT
TRBJ2-2 TRBV20-1 - - CSARDAESTGELFF TGCAGTGCTAGAGATGCAGAGAGCACCGGGGAGCTGTTTTTT
TRBJ2-1 TRBV20-1 - - CSARGSYDRGTSAMYNEQFF TGCAGTGCTAGAGGATCTTACGACAGGGGGACTAGCGCGATGTACAATGAGCAGTTCTTC
TRBJ2-7 TRBV6-2/TRBV6-3 - - CASSYGRSTYEQYF TGTGCCAGCAGTTACGGAAGGTCCACCTACGAGCAGTACTTC
TRBJ2-5 TRBV27 - - CASSRPGASETQYF TGTGCCAGCAGTAGACCCGGGGCGTCAGAGACCCAGTACTTC
TRBJ2-3 TRBV18 - - CATEGESTDTQYF TGTGCCACCGAGGGGGAGAGCACAGATACGCAGTATTTT
TRBJ1-1 TRBV7-2 - - CASSLPMNTEAFF TGTGCCAGCAGCTTACCCATGAACACTGAAGCTTTCTTT
TRBJ1-1 TRBV18 - TRBD1 CASSPPARTGVAFF TGTGCCAGCTCACCCCCTGCCCGGACAGGGGTGGCTTTCTTT
TRBJ2-7 TRBV21-1 - - CASSKRDSFEQYF TGTGCCAGCAGCAAAAGGGACAGCTTCGAGCAGTACTTC
TRBJ1-5 TRBV12-3/TRBV12-4 - - CASSPLDSYSNQPQHF TGTGCCAGCAGTCCCCTAGACAGCTATAGCAATCAGCCCCAGCATTTT
TRBJ2-2 TRBV30 - - CAWSVLYGELFF TGTGCCTGGAGTGTACTATATGGGGAGCTGTTTTTT
TRBJ2-6 TRBV6-5 - - CASSYFPGAGANVLTF TGTGCCAGCAGTTACTTCCCAGGGGCTGGGGCCAACGTCCTGACTTTC